The entry below describes one T cell receptor (beta chain). The specificity of this receptor is unknown. No base quality information exists; no much larger clone differs at one position. Libraries came from 5' RACE. Sequenced using an Illumina HiSeq 2500. The second PCR ran for about 7 to 11 cycles and used a J-beta primer mix along with a sample-barcoded 5' primer. A unique molecular identifier was introduced onto each TCR beta cDNA molecule by a template-switch 5' adaptor carrying 12 random nucleotides. Each sample yielded at least 3 million CDR3-containing paired-end reads. The Mint cDNA synthesis kit, primed by a TRBC-specific oligonucleotide, was used to synthesize first-strand cDNA from all RNA. After uracil-DNA glycosylase treatment, a first 18-cycle PCR used universal primers M1SS and BC2_uni_R on all cDNA. From the authors' description of their analysis: For normalization, 1 million high-quality reads were randomly selected from each sample, with every read carrying a distinct molecular identifier. Instead of being binned into consensus sequences, reads that shared molecular identifiers were thrown out. CDR3 identification, clonotype clustering and error correction used MiTCR with a Q25 quality threshold and the strictest error-elimination algorithm. A nonparametric unseen species model with Euler transformation was used to estimate a lower bound on total TCR beta diversity. Using fastp trimming at Q25 and MiXCR clonotype assembly, TCRdb reanalyzed the public sequencing data and kept in-frame beta chains. Records with the same CDR3 protein are collapsed into one entry carrying the most frequent genes and DNA. TCRdb's processing, not the authors' own work, is the source of the V and J calls. For this sample there are 1.5 million to 2 million distinct CDR3 sequences; 49% appear just once. The top ten hold roughly 2.1% of the sample.

The approximately 40 donors, aged roughly 6 to 90 years, were systemically healthy Caucasian individuals from Russia. About 9.6 milliliters of peripheral blood were collected from each donor into EDTA-treated Vacutainer tubes. Ficoll-Paque density-gradient centrifugation was used to isolate PBMCs, with at least 6.5 million per sample. Total RNA was extracted from PBMCs with Trizol reagent, with at least 6 micrograms obtained per sample. For every donor, an aliquot of PBMCs went through flow cytometry to measure the percentages of naive CD45RAhigh/CD27high T cells. This specimen belongs to a study of blood T cells in healthy people across ages (dated by TCRdb to about 2015). Context from the whole study: In model experiments, template switching captured roughly one uniquely barcoded TCR beta cDNA molecule for every two T cells. To avoid experimental bias, donors of different ages were spread randomly across the sequencing lanes. Four age groups were formed from the donors: young (average 16 years), middle-aged (around 37), aged (about 68) and long-lived (roughly 88). To track age-related changes in TCR beta repertoire diversity, the study relied on deep sequencing normalized with unique cDNA molecular identifiers. Two additional independent replicas of 1 million unique cDNA reads from the same blood draw were analyzed for two donors (one aged 18 to 30 and one aged 80 or older).

What the study reported, not specific to this receptor: Estimates of total diversity based on one million sequenced T cells were considered lower bounds and underestimates. Compared with the aged group, more naive CD4+ T cells, fewer expanded clones and increased TCR diversity were shown by the long-lived group, suggesting age selection. Because profiling used bulk unsorted PBMCs, naive and antigen-experienced compartments could not be compared conclusively. Because the CMV infection status of the donors was unknown, age-related changes in expanded clonotypes may potentially have been confounded. Observed TCR beta diversity per million T cells fell roughly linearly with age, and a significant reduction was already apparent by age roughly 40. A strong correlation was found between observed TCR beta diversity and the percentage of naive T cells measured by flow cytometry.

This TCR was recovered from a woman in her thirties or forties in good health. The specimen sequenced was blood.

This receptor has the CDR3 CASSRDASDTQYF. In nucleotide form, the sequence is TGTGCCAGCAGTCGTGACGCCTCAGATACGCAGTATTTT. The receptor chain draws on TRBV6-2 or TRBV6-3 and TRBJ2-3, with the D segment identity uncertain. V is pared back by 5 bases and J by 4 bases, with 10 bases lying between the germline termini. The CDR3 measures 13 amino acids from cysteine to phenylalanine. The read is trimmed to its CDR3 DNA, 39 bases read in frame from base 1. CDR1 and CDR2 were assigned from the germline V gene as MNHEY and SVGEGT.